One and the same sample provided the 13 T cell receptor beta chains below, sequenced in a study of cytomegalovirus exposure and HLA in healthy donors (dated 2017 in TCRdb). Library creation used the immunoSEQ multiplex PCR assay. The multiplex PCR relied on a mix of 60 forward primers for TCR Vbeta segments and 13 reverse primers for TCR Jbeta segments. This is the immuneACCESS table as TCRdb keeps it, with only in-frame sequences that have V and J called. A part of the clones is gone; compared with another copy, unresolved V genes explain less than half, and the rest is unexplained. The sample yields over 150,000 clones; 68% were counted once. Roughly 1.4% of the sample is held by the ten biggest clonotypes. Sequencing was done on a sample of PBMCs. The source of these receptors is a man aged 45-65 years in good health and CMV-seronegative.

V and J are TRBV6-1 and TRBJ2-5; 9 nucleotides match TRBD2. The CDR3 has 13 amino acids. V was clipped by 7 bases and J by 5 bases; unmatched bases: 5. Germline CDR1 and CDR2: MNHNS and SASEGT. The CDR3 region is CASMSSGAETQYF. The CDR3 DNA sequence: TGTGCCAGCATGTCTAGCGGGGCGGAGACCCAGTACTTC.

J is TRBJ2-5 and V is TRBV5-1, with 8 bases matching TRBD1. This CDR3 has 14 residues. Per germline, CDR1 SGHRS and CDR2 YFSETQ. J lost 5 bases, V lost 2 bases, and 5 bases had no gene match. The CDR3 here is CASSFQGAGETQYF. The CDR3 DNA follows: TGCGCCAGCAGCTTCCAGGGGGCCGGTGAGACCCAGTACTTC.

The V call is TRBV7-9, the J call TRBJ2-5; 10 bases align to TRBD1. Trimming at V came to 2 bases and at J to 12 bases, leaving 3 bases not matched to a gene. This CDR3 is 12 amino acids long. Germline values: CDR1 SEHNR, CDR2 FQNEAQ (reference sequence). The CDR3 nucleotides are TGTGCCAGCAGCTTAACGGACAGGGGGAAGTACTTC. Amino acids: CASSLTDRGKYF.

The chain employs TRBV5-6 and TRBJ1-2; 8 bases match TRBD1. In germline, CDR1 is SGHDT, CDR2 YYEEEE. J lost 3 bases, V lost 4 bases, and 8 bases had no gene match. The CDR3 covers 15 residues. The CDR3 here is CASSSRGPGHYGYTF. CDR3 coding DNA: TGTGCCAGCAGCAGCAGGGGGCCAGGCCACTATGGCTACACCTTC.

The genes are TRBV13 and TRBJ2-7; TRBD2 matches at 13 bases. Germline V gene data show CDR1 as PRHDT and CDR2 as FYEKMQ (reference sequence). The CDR3 spans 14 residues. Trimming removed 5 bases from V and 2 bases from J; junction bases left unmatched: 0. The CDR3 spells CASSTSGGAYEQYF. The CDR3 nucleotides read TGTGCCAGCAGCACTAGCGGGGGGGCCTACGAGCAGTACTTC.

The rearrangement links TRBV6-1 to TRBJ1-2; tentative D call: TRBD1 (5 bases). Germline values: CDR1 MNHNS, CDR2 SASEGT. The length of the CDR3 is 14 residues. V shed 1 base and J shed 2 bases, with 8 bases lying between them. The CDR3 DNA is TGTGCCAGCAGTGAAGGGGCAGGGAACTATGGCTACACCTTC. This sequence encodes CASSEGAGNYGYTF.

The rearrangement links TRBV7-2 to TRBJ2-2; D gene unclear. The germline gives CDR1 SGHTA, CDR2 FQGNSA. The V end was cut by 5 bases, the J end by 1 base, with 11 bases between. The CDR3 has 15 residues. The CDR3 DNA reads as TGTGCCAGCAGCCCCCTCTCGGGGAACACCGGGGAGCTGTTTTTT. This codes for CASSPLSGNTGELFF.

This clone was seen only a few times. The chain recombines TRBV4-1 with TRBJ1-1; 10 positions match TRBD1. CDR1 is MGHRA and CDR2 is YSYEKL in the germline V gene. The CDR3 covers 15 residues. V lost 1 base, J lost 6 bases, and 5 bases stayed unmatched. In nucleotides, the CDR3 is TGCGCCAGCAGCCAAGGCACCGGGACAGGGGCTGAAGCTTTCTTT. It translates to CASSQGTGTGAEAFF.

V gene TRBV7-2 combines with J gene TRBJ1-1; D gene unclear. This CDR3 has 14 amino acids. Germline CDR1 is SGHTA and CDR2 is FQGNSA. Trimming took off 1 base at V and 11 bases at J, with 17 bases between the two ends. The CDR3 DNA sequence: TGTGCCAGCAGCTTAGGACTAGCCGGGCTCACGGCTTTCTTT. Its translation: CASSLGLAGLTAFF.

This rearrangement joins TRBV5-8 to TRBJ1-1; TRBD1 matches 8 bases. Germline values: CDR1 SGHTS, CDR2 YDEGEE. The J segment lost 1 base and the V segment lost 1 base, leaving 9 bases of the junction unmatched. This CDR3 contains 17 residues. CDR3 DNA sequence: TGTGCCAGCAGCTTGAGGCAGGGGGCGCTTCGGAACACTGAAGCTTTCTTT. As protein: CASSLRQGALRNTEAFF. The full variable domain, with the rest looked up from reference TRBV5-8 and TRBJ1-1, is EAGVTQSPTHLIKTRGQQATLRCSPISGHTSVYWYQQALGLGLQFLLWYDEGEERNRGNFPPRFSGRQFPNYSSELNVNALELEDSALYLCASSLRQGALRNTEAFFGQGTRLTVV.

The rearrangement uses TRBV29-1 and TRBJ1-5, with D unclear. Trimming took 1 base from V and 2 from J, leaving 9 bases between them. CDR3 size: 14 residues. CDR1 and CDR2 (germline): SQVTM, ANQGSEA. The CDR3 coding sequence is TGCAGCGTTGAAGTGGGCTCAGGCAATCAGCCCCAGCATTTT. Translating gives CSVEVGSGNQPQHF. The full variable domain, with the rest looked up from reference TRBV29-1 and TRBJ1-5, is SAVISQKPSRDICQRGTSLTIQCQVDSQVTMMFWYRQQPGQSLTLIATANQGSEATYESGFVIDKFPISRPNLTFSTLTVSNMSPEDSSIYLCSVEVGSGNQPQHFGDGTRLSIL.

This clone was counted a single time. The J gene is TRBJ1-1, the V gene TRBV11-2; D call uncertain. Per the germline V gene, CDR1 is SGHAT and CDR2 is FQNNGV. V dropped 1 base and J dropped 7 bases, with 16 bases sitting between them. This CDR3 has 15 residues. CDR3 DNA sequence: TGTGCCAGCAGCTTAGGGGATTGGCCGGGGAATGAAGCTTTCTTT. Its translation is CASSLGDWPGNEAFF.

The V and J genes are TRBV6-1 and TRBJ1-6; 10 bases agree with TRBD1. From germline, CDR1 is MNHNS and CDR2 SASEGT. CDR3 length: 15 residues. V trimming: 5 bases; J trimming: 8 bases; junction bases outside the gene matches: 6. DNA for the CDR3: TGTGCCAGCAGTCTTCCGGGACAGGGGTATTCACCCCTCCACTTT. This sequence encodes CASSLPGQGYSPLHF.